This T cell receptor beta chain was recorded in a study of T cells in Graves' hyperthyroidism and ophthalmopathy. Worth noting for this clonotype: Its specificity is unknown.

The V end was cut by 3 bases, the J end by 7 bases, with 12 bases between. The CDR3 extends over 13 amino acids. CDR1 KGHSH and CDR2 LQKENI come from the germline V gene. There were TCR beta CDR3 regions amplified from RNA transcripts. Carried out on the TCR CDR3, a first-round RT-PCR used the HTBI primer set. TCRdb re-called the multiplex PCR reads through MiXCR, storing one row per CDR3 protein. This repertoire shows hundreds of thousands of distinct CDR3 sequences, around 38% found once; its top ten account for 8.9%. The study, taken as a whole, reports: Patients with ophthalmopathy were separated from those with stable hyperthyroidism by a 13 V-J model.

The J gene is TRBJ1-2, the V gene TRBV18; D uncertain. The specimen sequenced was blood. The TCR sequence derives from a man aged 18 to 29 with Graves' hyperthyroidism. CDR3 region: CASSPGRLGGYTF. The CDR3 DNA reads as TGTGCCAGCTCACCTGGACGGTTGGGTGGCTACACCTTC. The whole variable domain, remainder taken from reference TRBV18 and TRBJ1-2, is NAGVMQNPRHLVRRRGQEARLRCSPMKGHSHVYWYRQLPEEGLKFMVYLQKENIIDESGMPKERFSAEFPKEGPSILRIQQVVRGDSAAYFCASSPGRLGGYTFGSGTRLTVV.